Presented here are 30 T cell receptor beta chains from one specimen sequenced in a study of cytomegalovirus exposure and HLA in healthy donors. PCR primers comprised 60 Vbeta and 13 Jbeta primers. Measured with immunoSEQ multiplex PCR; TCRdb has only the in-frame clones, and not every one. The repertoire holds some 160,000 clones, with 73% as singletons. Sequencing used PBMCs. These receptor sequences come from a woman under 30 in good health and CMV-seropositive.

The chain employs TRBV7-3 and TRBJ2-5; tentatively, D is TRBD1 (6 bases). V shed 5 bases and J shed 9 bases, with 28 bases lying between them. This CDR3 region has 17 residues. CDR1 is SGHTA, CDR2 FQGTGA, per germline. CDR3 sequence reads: CASSVSSPGTNSGAQYF. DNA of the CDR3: TGTGCCAGCAGCGTCTCCTCCCCCGGGACAAACTCTGGAGCCCAGTACTTC. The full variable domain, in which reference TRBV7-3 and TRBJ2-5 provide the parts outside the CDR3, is GAGVSQTPSNKVTEKGKYVELRCDPISGHTALYWYRQSLGQGPEFLIYFQGTGAADDSGLPNDRFFAVRPEGSVSTLKIQRTERGDSAVYLCASSVSSPGTNSGAQYFGPGTRLLVL.

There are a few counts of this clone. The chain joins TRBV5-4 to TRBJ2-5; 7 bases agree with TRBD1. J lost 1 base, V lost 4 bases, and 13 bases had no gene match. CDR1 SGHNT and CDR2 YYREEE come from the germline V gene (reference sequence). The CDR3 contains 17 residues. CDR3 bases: TGTGCCAGCAGCCCCGGCGAGGGGGCGGGTGCCCAAGAGACCCAGTACTTC. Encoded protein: CASSPGEGAGAQETQYF.

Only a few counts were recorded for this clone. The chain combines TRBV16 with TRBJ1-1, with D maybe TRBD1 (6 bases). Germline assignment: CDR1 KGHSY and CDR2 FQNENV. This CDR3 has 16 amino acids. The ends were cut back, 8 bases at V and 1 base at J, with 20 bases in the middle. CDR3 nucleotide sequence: TGTGCCAGCCTTAAACAGCTTGCGACAGGGAACACTGAAGCTTTCTTT. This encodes CASLKQLATGNTEAFF.

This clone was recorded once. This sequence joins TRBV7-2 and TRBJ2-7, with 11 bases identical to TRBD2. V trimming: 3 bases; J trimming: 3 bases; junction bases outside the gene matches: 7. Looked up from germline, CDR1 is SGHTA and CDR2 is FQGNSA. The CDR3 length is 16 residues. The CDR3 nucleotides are TGTGCCAGCAGCTTCGACCTAGCGGGGGGTGTCTACGAGCAGTACTTC. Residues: CASSFDLAGGVYEQYF.

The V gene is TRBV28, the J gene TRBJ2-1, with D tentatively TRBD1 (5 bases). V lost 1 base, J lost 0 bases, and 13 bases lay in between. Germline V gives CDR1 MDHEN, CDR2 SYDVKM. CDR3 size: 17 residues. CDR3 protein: CASSLYPAGFSYNEQFF. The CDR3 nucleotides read TGTGCCAGCAGTTTATACCCTGCAGGGTTCTCCTACAATGAGCAGTTCTTC.

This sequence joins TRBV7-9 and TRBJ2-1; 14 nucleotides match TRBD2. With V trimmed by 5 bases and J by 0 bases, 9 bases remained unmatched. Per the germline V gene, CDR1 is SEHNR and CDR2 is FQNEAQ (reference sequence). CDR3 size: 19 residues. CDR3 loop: CASSLGTSGGLRSYNEQFF. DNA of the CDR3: TGTGCCAGCAGCCTCGGGACTAGCGGGGGCCTCCGCTCCTACAATGAGCAGTTCTTC.

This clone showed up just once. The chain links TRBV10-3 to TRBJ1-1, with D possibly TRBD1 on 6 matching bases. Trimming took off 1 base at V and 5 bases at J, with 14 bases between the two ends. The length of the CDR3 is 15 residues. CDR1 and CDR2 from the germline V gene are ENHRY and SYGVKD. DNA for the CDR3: TGTGCCATCAGTGAGTTACAGGGCTTGCGGACTGAAGCTTTCTTT. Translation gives CAISELQGLRTEAFF.

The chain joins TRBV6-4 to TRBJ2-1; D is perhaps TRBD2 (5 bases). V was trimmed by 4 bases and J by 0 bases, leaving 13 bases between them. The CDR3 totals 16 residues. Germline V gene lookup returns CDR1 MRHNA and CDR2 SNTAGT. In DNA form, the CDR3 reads TGTGCCAGCAGTGTAGCGAGAGCTCGCTCCTACAATGAGCAGTTCTTC. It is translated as CASSVARARSYNEQFF.

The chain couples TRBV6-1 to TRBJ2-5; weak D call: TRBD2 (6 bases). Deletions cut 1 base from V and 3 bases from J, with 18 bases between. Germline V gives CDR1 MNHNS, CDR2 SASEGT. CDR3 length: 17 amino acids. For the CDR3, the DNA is TGTGCCAGCAGTGAAGTAGTATTCGGGGGAGAGAAAGAGACCCAGTACTTC. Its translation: CASSEVVFGGEKETQYF.

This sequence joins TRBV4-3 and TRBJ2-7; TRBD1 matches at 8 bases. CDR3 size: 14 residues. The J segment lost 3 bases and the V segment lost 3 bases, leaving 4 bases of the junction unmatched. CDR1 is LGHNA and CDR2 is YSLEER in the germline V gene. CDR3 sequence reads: CASSHRTGNYEQYF. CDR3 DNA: TGCGCCAGCAGCCATAGGACAGGGAACTACGAGCAGTACTTC.

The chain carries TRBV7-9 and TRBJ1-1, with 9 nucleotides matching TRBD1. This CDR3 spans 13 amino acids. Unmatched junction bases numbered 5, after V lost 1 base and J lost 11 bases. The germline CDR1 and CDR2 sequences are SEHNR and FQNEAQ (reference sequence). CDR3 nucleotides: TGTGCCAGCAGCTTAGATATACAGGGGGCGGCTTTCTTT. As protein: CASSLDIQGAAFF.

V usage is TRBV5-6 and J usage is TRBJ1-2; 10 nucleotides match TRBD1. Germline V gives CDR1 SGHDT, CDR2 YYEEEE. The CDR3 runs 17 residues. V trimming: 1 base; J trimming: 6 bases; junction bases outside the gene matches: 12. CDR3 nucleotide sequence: TGTGCCAGCAGCTTGAGGGGTCTGGGACAGGGGCCCAATGGCTACACCTTC. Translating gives CASSLRGLGQGPNGYTF. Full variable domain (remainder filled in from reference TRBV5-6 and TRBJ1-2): DAGVTQSPTHLIKTRGQQVTLRCSPKSGHDTVSWYQQALGQGPQFIFQYYEEEERQRGNFPDRFSGHQFPNYSSELNVNALLLGDSALYLCASSLRGLGQGPNGYTFGSGTRLTVV.

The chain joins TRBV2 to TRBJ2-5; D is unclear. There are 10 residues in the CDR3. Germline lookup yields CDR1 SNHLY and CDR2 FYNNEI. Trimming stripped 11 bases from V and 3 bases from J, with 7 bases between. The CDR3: CAAGEETQYF. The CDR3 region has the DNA TGTGCCGCCGGTGAAGAGACCCAGTACTTC.

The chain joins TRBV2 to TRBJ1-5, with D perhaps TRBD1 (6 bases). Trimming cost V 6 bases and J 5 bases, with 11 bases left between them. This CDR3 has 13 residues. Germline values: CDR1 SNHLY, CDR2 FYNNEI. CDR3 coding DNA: TGTGCCAGCAGAGTAGGGGGAGATCAGCCCCAGCATTTT. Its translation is CASRVGGDQPQHF.

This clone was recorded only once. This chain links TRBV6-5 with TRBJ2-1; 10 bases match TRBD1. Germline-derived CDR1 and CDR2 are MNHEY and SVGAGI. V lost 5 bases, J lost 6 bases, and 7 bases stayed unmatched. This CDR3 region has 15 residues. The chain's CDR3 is CASSPTGGESNEQFF. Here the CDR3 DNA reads TGTGCCAGCAGTCCGACAGGGGGCGAAAGCAATGAGCAGTTCTTC.

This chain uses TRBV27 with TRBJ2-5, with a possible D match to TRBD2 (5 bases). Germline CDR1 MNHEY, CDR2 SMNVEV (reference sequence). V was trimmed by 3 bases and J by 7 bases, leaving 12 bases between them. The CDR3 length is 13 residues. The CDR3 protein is CASSLQRRGTQYF. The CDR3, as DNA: TGTGCCAGCAGTTTGCAGCGGCGAGGGACCCAGTACTTC.

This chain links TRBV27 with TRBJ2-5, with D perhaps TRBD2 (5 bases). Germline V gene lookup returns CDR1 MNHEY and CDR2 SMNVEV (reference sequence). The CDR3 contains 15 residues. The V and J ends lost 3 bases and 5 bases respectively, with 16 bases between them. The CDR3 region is CASSLAPSRRETQYF. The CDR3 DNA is TGTGCCAGCAGTTTGGCGCCCTCTCGGAGGGAGACCCAGTACTTC.

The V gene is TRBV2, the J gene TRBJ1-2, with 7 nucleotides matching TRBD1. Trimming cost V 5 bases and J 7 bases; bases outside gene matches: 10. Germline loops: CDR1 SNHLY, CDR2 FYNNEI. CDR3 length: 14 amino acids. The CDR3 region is CASSRWDRPFGYTF. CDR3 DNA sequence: TGTGCCAGCAGTAGATGGGACAGACCTTTTGGCTACACCTTC.

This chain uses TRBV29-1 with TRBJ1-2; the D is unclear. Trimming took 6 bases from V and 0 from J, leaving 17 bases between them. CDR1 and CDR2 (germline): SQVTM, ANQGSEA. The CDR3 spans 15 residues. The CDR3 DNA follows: TGCAGCGTCGACGGGATAGTCTCTACTAACTATGGCTACACCTTC. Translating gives CSVDGIVSTNYGYTF.

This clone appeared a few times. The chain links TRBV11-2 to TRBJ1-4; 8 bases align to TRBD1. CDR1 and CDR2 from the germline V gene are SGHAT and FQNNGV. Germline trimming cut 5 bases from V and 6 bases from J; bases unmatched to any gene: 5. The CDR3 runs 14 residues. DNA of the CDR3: TGTGCCAGCAGCCCGGGACAGGCGTATGAAAAACTGTTTTTT. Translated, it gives CASSPGQAYEKLFF.

The CDR3 spells CASSPDRREQYF. CDR3 nucleotides: TGTGCCAGCAGCCCGGACAGGCGCGAGCAGTACTTC. This chain connects TRBV5-4 to TRBJ2-7; 7 positions agree with TRBD1. Germline V gives CDR1 SGHNT, CDR2 YYREEE (reference sequence). V was clipped by 4 bases and J by 6 bases; unmatched bases: 4. The CDR3 is 12 amino acids.

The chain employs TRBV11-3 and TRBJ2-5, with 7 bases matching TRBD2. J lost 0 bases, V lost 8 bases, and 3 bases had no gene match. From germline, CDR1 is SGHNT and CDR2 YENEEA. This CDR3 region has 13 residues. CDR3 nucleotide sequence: TGTGCCAGCGCGGGGGAAGACCAAGAGACCCAGTACTTC. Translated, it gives CASAGEDQETQYF.

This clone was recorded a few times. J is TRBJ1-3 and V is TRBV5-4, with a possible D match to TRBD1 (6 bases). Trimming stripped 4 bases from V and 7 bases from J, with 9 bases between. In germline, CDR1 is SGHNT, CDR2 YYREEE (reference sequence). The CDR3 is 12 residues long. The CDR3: CASSNRENTIYF. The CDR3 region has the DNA TGTGCCAGCAGCAACAGGGAGAACACCATATATTTT.

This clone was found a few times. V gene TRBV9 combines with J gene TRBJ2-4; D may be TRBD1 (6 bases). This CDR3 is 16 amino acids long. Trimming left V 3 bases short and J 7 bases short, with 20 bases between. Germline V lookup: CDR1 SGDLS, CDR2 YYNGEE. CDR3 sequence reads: CASSGNTGTDGNIQYF. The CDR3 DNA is TGTGCCAGCAGCGGGAATACAGGGACCGACGGGAACATTCAGTACTTC.

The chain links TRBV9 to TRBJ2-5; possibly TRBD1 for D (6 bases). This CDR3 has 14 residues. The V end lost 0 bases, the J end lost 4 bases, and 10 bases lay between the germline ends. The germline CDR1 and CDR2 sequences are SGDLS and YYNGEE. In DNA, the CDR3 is TGTGCCAGCAGCGTAGTGGACAGCGGAGAGACCCAGTACTTC. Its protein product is CASSVVDSGETQYF.

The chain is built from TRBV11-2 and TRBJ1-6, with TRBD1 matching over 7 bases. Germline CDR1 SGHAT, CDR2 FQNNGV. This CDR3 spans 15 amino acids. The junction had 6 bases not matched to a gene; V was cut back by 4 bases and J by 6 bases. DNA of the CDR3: TGTGCCAGCAGCTCGCAGGGACAGAGTAATTCACCCCTCCACTTT. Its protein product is CASSSQGQSNSPLHF.

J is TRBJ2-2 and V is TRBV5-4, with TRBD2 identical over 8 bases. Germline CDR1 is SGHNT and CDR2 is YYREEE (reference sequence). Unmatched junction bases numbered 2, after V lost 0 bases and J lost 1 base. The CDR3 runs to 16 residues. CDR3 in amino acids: CASSLATSGNTGELFF. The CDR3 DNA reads TGTGCCAGCAGCTTGGCCACTAGCGGGAACACCGGGGAGCTGTTTTTT.

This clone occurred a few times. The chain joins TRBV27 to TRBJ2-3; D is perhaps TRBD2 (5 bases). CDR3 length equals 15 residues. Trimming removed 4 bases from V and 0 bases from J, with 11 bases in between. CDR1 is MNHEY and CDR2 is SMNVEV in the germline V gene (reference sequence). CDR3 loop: CASSSKRISTDTQYF. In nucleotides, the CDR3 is TGTGCCAGCAGTTCAAAGCGGATAAGCACAGATACGCAGTATTTT.

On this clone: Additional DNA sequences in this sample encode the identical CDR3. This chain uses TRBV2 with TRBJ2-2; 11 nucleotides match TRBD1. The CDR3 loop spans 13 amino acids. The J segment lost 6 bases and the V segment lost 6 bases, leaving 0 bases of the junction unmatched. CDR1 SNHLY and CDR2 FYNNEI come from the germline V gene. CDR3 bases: TGTGCCAGCAGGGGACAGGGGGCCGGGGAGCTGTTTTTT. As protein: CASRGQGAGELFF.

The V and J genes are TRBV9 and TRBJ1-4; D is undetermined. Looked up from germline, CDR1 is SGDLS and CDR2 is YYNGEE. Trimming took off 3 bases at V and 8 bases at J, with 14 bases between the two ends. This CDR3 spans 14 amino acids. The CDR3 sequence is CASSAGSSGEKLFF. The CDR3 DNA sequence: TGTGCCAGCAGCGCGGGCTCGTCGGGGGAAAAACTGTTTTTT.